One sample yielded the 9 T cell receptor beta chains listed below, sequenced in a study of T cell responses to AZD1222 COVID-19 vaccine. The method was immunoSEQ multiplex PCR; TCRdb's version includes in-frame clones alone and lacks a portion of them. The sample holds roughly 120,000 clones, roughly nine tenths seen once. Here the sequenced sample was peripheral blood, taken on day 0 of AZD1222 vaccination. The receptors originated from an adult in good health.

This chain uses TRBV7-8 with TRBJ1-2; possible D gene TRBD1, 5 bases. V lost 2 bases and J 6 bases, leaving 19 bases between the germline ends. The germline CDR1 and CDR2 sequences are SGHVS and FQNEAQ. This CDR3 region has 16 residues. The CDR3 here is CASSLQGAGRSDGYTF. CDR3 bases: TGTGCCAGCAGCTTACAAGGGGCAGGAAGGTCTGATGGCTACACCTTC.

The rearrangement links TRBV7-8 to TRBJ2-3; D unclear. V was clipped by 5 bases and J by 2 bases, with 5 bases between them. The CDR3 is 12 residues long. Germline V gives CDR1 SGHVS, CDR2 FQNEAQ. The CDR3 nucleotides read TGTGCCAGCAGCCCGTTCACAGATACGCAGTATTTT. Protein: CASSPFTDTQYF.

The V and J genes are TRBV7-2 and TRBJ1-1; D gene unclear. The CDR3 is made up of 13 amino acids. V was pared by 2 bases and J by 0 bases, with 4 bases between. Germline values: CDR1 SGHTA, CDR2 FQGNSA. DNA of the CDR3: TGTGCCAGCAGCTTACAACTGAACACTGAAGCTTTCTTT. This codes for CASSLQLNTEAFF.

DNA of the CDR3: TGTGCCAGCAGCTATCTGGGCACTGAAGCTTTCTTT. It specifies CASSYLGTEAFF. This rearrangement joins TRBV7-9 to TRBJ1-1; D unresolved. Trimming took 4 bases from V and 4 from J, leaving 7 bases between them. The CDR3 has 12 residues. CDR1 SEHNR and CDR2 FQNEAQ come from the germline V gene (reference sequence).

This clone was observed a few times. Here the CDR3 DNA reads TGTGCCAGCAGCACGGGGGCAGGGGAGCCCCAGCATTTT. Translation gives CASSTGAGEPQHF. This chain joins TRBV21-1 and TRBJ1-5. TRBV21-1 is a pseudogene. This CDR3 has 13 residues.

J is TRBJ2-1 and V is TRBV6-5; 8 bases align to TRBD2. The CDR3 spans 15 residues. The germline V gene has CDR1 MNHEY and CDR2 SVGAGI. V shed 2 bases and J 9 bases; nucleotides not matched to a gene: 9. The CDR3 coding sequence is TGTGCCAGCAGTTACGACGGGAGGGCCGGCGGTGAGCAGTTCTTC. Its translation is CASSYDGRAGGEQFF.

The chain combines TRBV5-1 with TRBJ2-5, with D perhaps TRBD1 or TRBD2 (5 bases each). The CDR3 is made up of 16 amino acids. Trimming stripped 4 bases from V and 1 base from J, with 17 bases between. Germline assignment: CDR1 SGHRS and CDR2 YFSETQ. The DNA of the CDR3 is TGCGCCAGCAGCGGCCCTGGGGGTGGGGTCCAAGAGACCCAGTACTTC. Translation gives CASSGPGGGVQETQYF.

The chain couples TRBV11-2 to TRBJ2-3; 10 positions agree with TRBD2. Germline CDR1 reads SGHAT; CDR2 reads FQNNGV. J was trimmed by 5 bases and V by 5 bases; bases with no gene match: 7. The CDR3 is 15 amino acids. The CDR3 loop is CASSAGTSEIDTQYF. The CDR3 DNA is TGTGCCAGCAGCGCCGGGACTAGCGAGATAGATACGCAGTATTTT.

The J gene is TRBJ2-7, the V gene TRBV27; the match to TRBD1 covers 8 bases. In germline, CDR1 is MNHEY, CDR2 SMNVEV (reference sequence). This CDR3 has 14 amino acids. The junction had 6 bases not matched to a gene; V was cut back by 5 bases and J by 3 bases. The CDR3 coding sequence is TGTGCCAGCAGTCTGGGACAGGCCGACTACGAGCAGTACTTC. Its protein product is CASSLGQADYEQYF.